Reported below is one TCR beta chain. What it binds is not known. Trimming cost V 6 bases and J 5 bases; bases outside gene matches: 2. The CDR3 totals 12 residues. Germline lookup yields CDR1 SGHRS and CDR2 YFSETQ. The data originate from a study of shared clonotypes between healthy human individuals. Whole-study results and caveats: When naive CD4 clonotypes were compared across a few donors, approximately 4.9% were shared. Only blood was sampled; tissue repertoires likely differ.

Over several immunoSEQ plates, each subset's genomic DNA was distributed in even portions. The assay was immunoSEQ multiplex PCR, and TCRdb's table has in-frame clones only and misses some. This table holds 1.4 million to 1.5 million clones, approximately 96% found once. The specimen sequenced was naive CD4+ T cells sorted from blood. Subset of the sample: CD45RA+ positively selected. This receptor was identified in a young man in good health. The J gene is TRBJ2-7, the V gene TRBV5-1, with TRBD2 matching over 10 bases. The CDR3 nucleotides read TGCGCCAGCACTAGCGGGAGTCACGAGCAGTACTTC. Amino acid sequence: CASTSGSHEQYF.